Each of the 15 T cell receptor beta chains below was sequenced from the same sample in a study of breast tumors, draining lymph nodes, adjacent tissues. From the multiplex PCR reads, TCRdb called clonotypes with MiXCR, one entry per CDR3 protein. The sample carries over 100,000 distinct CDR3 sequences, around 24% recorded once. The lymph nodes were axillary draining lymph nodes from breast cancer patients. The sequenced sample was axillary lymph node tissue. Every receptor here comes from a female donor with breast cancer. Some clones in this sample may be carry-over from other donors' samples.

There are many counts of this clonotype. The rearrangement links TRBV7-3 to TRBJ2-2; no reliable D call. Trimming stripped 5 bases from V and 4 bases from J, with 5 bases between. The CDR3 totals 12 residues. Germline values: CDR1 SGHTA, CDR2 FQGTGA. The CDR3 DNA follows: TGTGCCAGCAGCCATAGCACCGGGGAGCTGTTTTTT. It codes for CASSHSTGELFF.

The table lists this clonotype with many counts. The V gene is TRBV5-1, the J gene TRBJ1-2; 12 bases match TRBD1. This CDR3 contains 15 residues. The germline gives CDR1 SGHRS, CDR2 YFSETQ. V shed 0 bases, J shed 4 bases, and the junction held 1 base outside the gene matches. The CDR3 nucleotides read TGCGCCAGCAGCTTGGCGGGACAGGGGGCCTATGGCTACACCTTC. Amino acids: CASSLAGQGAYGYTF.

This clonotype occurred many times. The chain joins TRBV12-3 or TRBV12-4 to TRBJ2-3, with 9 bases aligning to TRBD1. The CDR3 has 15 residues. V was clipped by 6 bases and J by 3 bases; unmatched bases: 7. The CDR3 here is CASRLQGARTDTQYF. The CDR3 DNA is TGTGCCAGCAGATTACAGGGGGCTAGGACAGATACGCAGTATTTT.

Note on this clonotype: A much larger clone lies a single base off, so this may be a read error. CDR3 DNA sequence: TGTGCCGTACGACAGGTGGGGAGTGAAAAACTGTTTTTT. As protein: CAVRQVGSEKLFF. The gene calls are TRBV30 and TRBJ1-4; a possible D gene is TRBD1 (6 bases). The V end was cut by 8 bases, the J end by 7 bases, with 17 bases between. Looked up from germline, CDR1 is GTSNPN and CDR2 is SVGIG (reference sequence). This CDR3 spans 13 amino acids.

This clonotype appeared many times. The gene calls are TRBV10-3 and TRBJ2-3; D not resolved. The CDR3 covers 15 residues. The V end was cut by 2 bases, the J end by 1 base, with 10 bases between. Germline CDR1 is ENHRY and CDR2 is SYGVKD. CDR3 in amino acids: CAISEISGRTDTQYF. CDR3 bases: TGTGCCATCAGTGAGATCTCGGGTCGCACAGATACGCAGTATTTT.

This chain uses TRBV7-2 with TRBJ1-5; possible D gene TRBD1, 5 bases. CDR1 and CDR2 (germline): SGHTA, FQGNSA. CDR3 length: 16 residues. V gave up 5 bases and J gave up 11 bases, with 25 bases separating them. This CDR3 reads CASSPGTSGRIETQHF. Here the CDR3 DNA reads TGTGCCAGCAGCCCTGGGACTAGCGGGAGGATAGAGACCCAGCATTTT.

Comments on this clonotype: A read error is possible here, since a much larger clone lies one base away. The chain has TRBV24-1 and TRBJ2-2; D possibly uses TRBD1 or TRBD2 (5 bases each). Looked up from germline, CDR1 is KGHDR and CDR2 is SFDVKD. This CDR3 is 14 amino acids long. This CDR3 reads CATSDYPGTGALFF. The CDR3 coding sequence is TGTGCCACCAGTGATTATCCGGGAACCGGGGCGCTGTTTTTT.

The table lists this clonotype with many counts. The CDR3 nucleotides are TGCGCCAGCAGCATCTCCTACAATGAGCAGTTCTTC. As protein: CASSISYNEQFF. The chain joins TRBV5-1 to TRBJ2-1; D ambiguous. The V gene's germline CDR1 is SGHRS and CDR2 YFSETQ. Between the trimmed V and J ends, which lost 4 bases and 0 bases, there was a span of 2 bases. CDR3 length equals 12 residues.

In its sample, this clonotype was seen many times. The chain joins TRBV5-4 to TRBJ2-1; D might be TRBD1 or TRBD2, each matching 5 bases. The CDR3 runs 15 residues. V was shortened by 1 base and J by 7 bases, with 15 bases between the two germline ends. Per the germline V gene, CDR1 is SGHNT and CDR2 is YYREEE (reference sequence). CDR3 sequence reads: CASSLNLRGGNEQFF. DNA of the CDR3: TGTGCCAGCAGCTTGAATCTCCGGGGCGGGAATGAGCAGTTCTTC.

This clonotype was found many times. The rearrangement joins TRBV7-9 to TRBJ1-2; no firm D call. From germline, CDR1 is SEHNR and CDR2 FQNEAQ (reference sequence). This CDR3 region has 14 residues. Deletions cut 1 base from V and 5 bases from J, with 11 bases between. The DNA of the CDR3 is TGTGCCAGCAGCTTAGATTGGGCTTCTTATGGCTACACCTTC. Amino acid sequence: CASSLDWASYGYTF.

The chain has TRBV15 and TRBJ2-1, with TRBD1 identical over 8 bases. Germline V gene sequence: CDR1 LNHNV, CDR2 YYDKDF (reference sequence). Trimming removed 2 bases from V and 0 bases from J; junction bases left unmatched: 6. The CDR3 consists of 17 residues. DNA of the CDR3: TGTGCCACCAGCAGAAATACAGGGGGACTCTCCTACAATGAGCAGTTCTTC. It codes for CATSRNTGGLSYNEQFF.

This clonotype has more than one count but fewer than ten. This may be a read error: a much more frequent sequence differs by one nucleotide. This chain connects TRBV10-3 to TRBJ2-5, with 12 nucleotides matching TRBD1. Germline V lookup: CDR1 ENHRY, CDR2 SYGVKD. This CDR3 is 15 amino acids long. The CDR3 reads CAVSDRDRGPETQYF. DNA of the CDR3: TGTGCCGTCAGTGATAGGGACAGGGGGCCAGAGACCCAGTACTTC.

Many counts were recorded for this clonotype. The CDR3 DNA follows: TGTGCCAGCACCAAAACGGTGCCTGGAAACACCATATATTTT. It is translated as CASTKTVPGNTIYF. V usage is TRBV6-5 and J usage is TRBJ1-3; D remains unclear. This CDR3 contains 14 residues. The germline CDR1 and CDR2 sequences are MNHEY and SVGAGI. Trimming shortened V by 7 bases and J by 2 bases, and 12 bases separated the two germline ends.

This clonotype was recorded at least ten times. The rearrangement joins TRBV20-1 to TRBJ2-7; TRBD2 matches 12 bases. V was pared by 2 bases and J by 0 bases, with 5 bases of the junction left unmatched. Germline V gene data show CDR1 as DFQATT and CDR2 as SNEGSKA (reference sequence). This CDR3 spans 16 amino acids. The CDR3: CSARSRTSGNSYEQYF. The CDR3 bases are TGCAGTGCTAGATCCCGGACTAGCGGGAACTCCTACGAGCAGTACTTC.

V and J are TRBV12-3 or TRBV12-4 and TRBJ2-3; no clear D. The length of the CDR3 is 13 residues. CDR3 loop: CVNSPRSGDTQYF. The CDR3 nucleotides are TGTGTCAACAGTCCCCGATCGGGAGATACGCAGTATTTT.